Below, 2 T cell receptor beta chains from the same sample are listed, as sequenced in a study of regulatory T cells in long-lasting Graves disease. Noted time point: newly diagnosed GD, antithyroid drugs for less than 3 months. After RNA was extracted from PBMCs, the TCR library was made from it. Building the TCR beta libraries relied on iRepertoire HTBI primers, and CDR3 regions underwent Arm-PCR. MiXCR was run by TCRdb on the multiplex PCR reads, yielding one entry per CDR3 protein. The sample lists 400,000 to 650,000 distinct CDR3 sequences, roughly a sixth occurring once. This same sample was also taken into another study, of T cells in Graves' hyperthyroidism and ophthalmopathy.

This material consisted of peripheral blood mononuclear cells (PBMCs), taken at new diagnosis, from a patient treated with antithyroid drugs. These receptors came from a woman aged 35-65 years with Graves disease.

At least ten counts were recorded for this clonotype. The V gene is TRBV6-2 or TRBV6-3, the J gene TRBJ1-1; D uncertain. This CDR3 spans 13 amino acids. Trimming removed 0 bases at V and 8 bases at J, with 10 bases between. Looked up from germline, CDR1 is MNHEY and CDR2 is SVGEGT. The CDR3 DNA sequence: TGTGCCAGCAGTTACTCGTCCACCCCCGAAGCTTTCTTT. Protein: CASSYSSTPEAFF.

There are many counts of this clonotype. The chain carries TRBV20-1 and TRBJ2-5, with 7 bases aligning to TRBD2. Germline V gene data show CDR1 as DFQATT and CDR2 as SNEGSKA (reference sequence). V lost 6 bases to trimming and J lost 4 bases; unmatched junction nucleotides: 11. The CDR3 totals 14 residues. Written as DNA, the CDR3 is TGCAGTGCCGTCACCGGGACTAACAGAGAGACCCAGTACTTC. This codes for CSAVTGTNRETQYF.